The entry that follows covers one TCR beta chain sequence. Its antigen remains unknown. The likely explanation is a read error, given a far larger clone one base away. The CDR3 is made up of 15 amino acids. The germline V and J ends were trimmed by 4 bases and 6 bases, with 18 bases remaining between them. This sample is drawn from a study of regulatory T cells in long-lasting Graves disease. On the study more broadly: Over 5 years of antithyroid drugs with positive TSH receptor antibodies was taken to mean persistent Graves' disease. Study outcomes and limitations: With persistent disease, TRBV28, TRBJ1-2 and TRBJ2-5 were the favored segments. Those with persistent disease had in common more public clonotypes (2,741) than new patients (966). Persistent Graves' patients possessed reduced TCR diversity relative to recently diagnosed ones.

The time point is: persistent/refractory GD, antithyroid drugs over 5 years with positive TRAb. Preparation of the TCR library used RNA extracted from PBMCs. Combining iRepertoire HTBI primers with Arm-PCR of CDR3 regions, the authors built TCR beta libraries. Each CDR3 protein is one row after TCRdb ran MiXCR on the multiplex PCR reads. The sample comprises 350,000 to 500,000 distinct CDR3 sequences, roughly 21% of which are singletons, and 14% rests with the top ten. The source material was peripheral blood mononuclear cells (PBMCs), sampled when the disease was refractory, from a patient treated with antithyroid drugs. The receptor was isolated from a female donor with Graves disease. This rearrangement joins TRBV12-3 or TRBV12-4 to TRBJ1-2; D call uncertain. In DNA form, the CDR3 reads TGTGCCAGCAGTTATGTCCAAGAACCCTACCATGGCTACACCTTC. It translates to CASSYVQEPYHGYTF.